This TCR beta chain came from a study of PD-1 blockade in classical Hodgkin lymphoma. This table comes from immunoSEQ multiplex PCR, and its TCRdb copy is limited to in-frame clones, with some not included. This table has 110,000 or so clones, about 88% appearing once. Germline-derived CDR1 and CDR2 are SGHTA and FQGNSA. With 5 bases removed from V and 8 bases from J, the gap between germline ends came to 21 bases. The CDR3 runs 15 residues. Each patient relapsed following autologous stem cell transplantation, and prior brentuximab vedotin exposure differed. The material was peripheral blood mononuclear cells (PBMCs), obtained before the second cycle of nivolumab. The chain combines TRBV7-2 with TRBJ1-1, with D perhaps matching TRBD1 (5 bases). The receptor was derived from a human donor with classical Hodgkin lymphoma. In DNA form, the CDR3 reads TGTGCCAGCAGCCCGACCCTAGGGGCGGTGGGAGAAGCTTTCTTT. This sequence encodes CASSPTLGAVGEAFF. Using reference TRBV7-2 and TRBJ1-1 for the parts outside the CDR3, the full variable domain is GAGVSQSPSNKVTEKGKDVELRCDPISGHTALYWYRQSLGQGLEFLIYFQGNSAPDKSGLPSDRFSAERTGGSVSTLTIQRTQQEDSAVYLCASSPTLGAVGEAFFGQGTRLTVV.